Below, one TCR beta chain is given with its context. Its antigen remains unknown. Germline V gene lookup returns CDR1 LGHNA and CDR2 YSLEER. The V gene lost 1 base and the J gene lost 2 bases, with 12 bases spanning the gap. This CDR3 has 15 residues. All donors participated as healthy donors of bone marrow. The PCR contained 60 Vbeta and 13 Jbeta primers. Profiling relied on immunoSEQ multiplex PCR, and the TCRdb table lists in-frame clones only, not all of them. The table records some 180,000 clones, around 73% of them present only once. This sample is part of a study of cytomegalovirus exposure and HLA in healthy donors. Study-wide context: HLA-typed donors were the source of 86 million or so unique TCRs held in an early data release.

Study-level results: Researchers catalogued 160 or so TCR beta chains as cytomegalovirus-associated. Apparent HLA restriction characterized most CMV-associated TCR beta chains in a later analysis.

The specimen sequenced was PBMCs. The TCR comes from a woman between 18 and 29 years old in good health and CMV-seropositive. The chain joins TRBV4-3 to TRBJ2-7; TRBD1 is a possible D gene (5 bases). The CDR3 nucleotides read TGCGCCAGCAGCCAAGTTCAGGGAACTACCTACGAGCAGTACTTC. It encodes CASSQVQGTTYEQYF.